Presented here are 25 T cell receptor beta chains from one specimen sequenced in a study of blood T cell repertoires in COVID-19. Profiling relied on immunoSEQ multiplex PCR, and the TCRdb table lists in-frame clones only, not all of them. The sample lists about 330,000 clones, more than 75% occurring once. Sample: PBMCs or T cells enriched from blood (not recorded which). The receptors were gathered from a woman younger than 35 who had recovered from COVID-19.

This clone was detected many times. Its ends do not fully match the called genes, so a read error is possible. This chain joins TRBV5-1 and TRBJ1-6; possibly TRBD1 for D (6 bases). The germline gives CDR1 SGHRS, CDR2 YFSETQ. The length of the CDR3 is 14 residues. Written as DNA, the CDR3 is TGCGCCAGCAGCTTGACAGGGTATAGTTCACCCCTCCACTTT. It specifies CASSLTGYSSPLHF. Based on the CDR3 plus reference TRBV5-1 and TRBJ1-6, the full variable domain is KAGVTQTPRYLIKTRGQQVTLSCSPISGHRSVSWYQQTPGQGLQFLFEYFSETQRNKGNFPGRFSGRQFSNSRSEMNVSTLELGDSALYLCASSLTGYSSPLHFGNGTRLTVT.

The V and J genes are TRBV19 and TRBJ1-4; D ambiguous. Trimming removed 5 bases at V and 0 bases at J, with 16 bases between. Germline lookup yields CDR1 LNHDA and CDR2 SQIVND (reference sequence). The CDR3 loop spans 17 amino acids. CDR3 protein: CASSSSGALATNEKLFF. Here the CDR3 DNA reads TGTGCCAGTAGTTCCTCGGGAGCCCTTGCAACTAATGAAAAACTGTTTTTT. The variable domain in full, with the rest retrieved from reference TRBV19 and TRBJ1-4, is DGGITQSPKYLFRKEGQNVTLSCEQNLNHDAMYWYRQDPGQGLRLIYYSQIVNDFQKGDIAEGYSVSREKKESFPLTVTSAQKNPTAFYLCASSSSGALATNEKLFFGSGTQLSVL.

DNA of the CDR3: TGTGCCAGCAGTACGACTAGCGGGAGGACAGATACGCAGTATTTT. This sequence encodes CASSTTSGRTDTQYF. The chain is built from TRBV28 and TRBJ2-3, with 13 bases identical to TRBD2. The CDR3 sequence is 15 residues long. The trim removed 5 bases at V and 3 bases at J, leaving 2 bases unmatched. Germline lookup yields CDR1 MDHEN and CDR2 SYDVKM.

V and J are TRBV5-4 and TRBJ1-2, with no clear D. Germline loops: CDR1 SGHNT, CDR2 YYREEE (reference sequence). The CDR3 has 15 residues. V was shortened by 4 bases and J by 0 bases, with 13 bases between the two germline ends. This chain's CDR3 is CASSPGSSANYGYTF. CDR3 nucleotide sequence: TGTGCCAGCAGCCCAGGTTCGTCAGCTAACTATGGCTACACCTTC.

A single count supports this clone. CDR3 region: CASSAPGQGVNEQFF. The DNA of the CDR3 is TGTGCCAGCAGCGCCCCGGGACAGGGCGTCAATGAGCAGTTCTTC. The V call is TRBV7-2, the J call TRBJ2-1; 9 nucleotides match TRBD1. The CDR3 consists of 15 residues. Germline CDR1 SGHTA, CDR2 FQGNSA. With 5 bases clipped from V and 6 bases from J, the junction kept 8 bases outside the gene matches.

The chain employs TRBV9 and TRBJ1-1; 7 bases are a match to TRBD1. The V and J ends lost 3 bases and 2 bases, in that order; junction bases with no gene match: 1. The CDR3 extends over 13 amino acids. Germline V gene data show CDR1 as SGDLS and CDR2 as YYNGEE. This CDR3 is CASSGQGNTEAFF. The CDR3 bases are TGTGCCAGCAGCGGACAGGGAAACACTGAAGCTTTCTTT.

The gene calls are TRBV5-1 and TRBJ2-5, with TRBD1 matching 8 bases. CDR3 length equals 17 residues. Losses at the gene ends were 0 bases for V and 0 bases for J; bases not matched to a gene: 7. Per germline, CDR1 SGHRS and CDR2 YFSETQ. Written as DNA, the CDR3 is TGCGCCAGCAGCTTGGCGTCAGGGGGCTTTTACCAAGAGACCCAGTACTTC. Its translation: CASSLASGGFYQETQYF.

The chain couples TRBV4-1 to TRBJ2-5, with 9 bases aligning to TRBD2. Trimming at V came to 3 bases and at J to 5 bases, leaving 13 bases not matched to a gene. Looked up from germline, CDR1 is MGHRA and CDR2 is YSYEKL. The CDR3 totals 17 residues. DNA of the CDR3: TGCGCCAGCAGCCATGGACGGAGGGCGGGGGGGCCGGAGACCCAGTACTTC. Its protein product is CASSHGRRAGGPETQYF.

Concerning this clone: This specimen includes other DNA sequences encoding the same CDR3. This chain joins TRBV3-1 (or the pseudogene TRBV3-2) and TRBJ1-1; D unclear. With 1 base removed from V and 5 bases from J, the gap between germline ends came to 8 bases. CDR3 length equals 13 residues. Germline CDR1 reads LGHDT; CDR2 reads YNNKEL (reference sequence). Here the CDR3 DNA reads TGTGCCAGCAGCCAAGTTCGAGGTACTGAAGCTTTCTTT. Its protein is CASSQVRGTEAFF.

The genes are TRBV28 and TRBJ1-1; 7 nucleotides agree with TRBD1. The trim removed 6 bases at V and 0 bases at J, leaving 10 bases unmatched. The CDR3 contains 16 residues. Germline CDR1 reads MDHEN; CDR2 reads SYDVKM. The CDR3 spells CASSTPTGVMNTEAFF. DNA for the CDR3: TGTGCCAGCAGCACTCCAACAGGGGTCATGAACACTGAAGCTTTCTTT.

The V and J genes are TRBV5-1 and TRBJ1-3; D gene ambiguous. CDR1 and CDR2 from the germline V gene are SGHRS and YFSETQ. Trimming stripped 0 bases from V and 3 bases from J, with 13 bases between. The CDR3 spans 16 residues. CDR3 loop: CASSLEYGSRGNTIYF. DNA for the CDR3: TGCGCCAGCAGCTTGGAGTACGGGTCGCGTGGAAACACCATATATTTT.

The V gene is TRBV19, the J gene TRBJ1-2; possibly TRBD1 for D (5 bases). Germline V lookup: CDR1 LNHDA, CDR2 SQIVND (reference sequence). The CDR3 loop spans 14 amino acids. Trimming cost V 4 bases and J 8 bases, with 17 bases left between them. The CDR3 protein is CASSSTSTVPGYTF. The CDR3 DNA sequence: TGTGCCAGTAGTAGTACGTCGACAGTGCCGGGCTACACCTTC.

This chain joins TRBV10-2 and TRBJ1-1; 9 bases fit TRBD1. Germline CDR1 is WSHSY and CDR2 is SAAADI. The CDR3 totals 14 residues. After removal of 6 bases from V and 2 bases from J, the junction contained 4 bases not matched to a gene. The CDR3 loop is CASSRDRVNTEAFF. CDR3 in DNA: TGCGCCAGCAGCCGGGACAGGGTTAACACTGAAGCTTTCTTT.

This sequence joins TRBV18 and TRBJ1-3, with D possibly TRBD1 on 6 matching bases. In germline, CDR1 is KGHSH, CDR2 LQKENI. With 3 bases removed from V and 3 bases from J, the gap between germline ends came to 9 bases. CDR3 size: 14 residues. CDR3 DNA: TGTGCCAGCTCACCCCAGGGGAATGGAAACACCATATATTTT. Translated: CASSPQGNGNTIYF.

This chain links TRBV6-6 with TRBJ1-5; D ambiguous. V lost 2 bases to trimming and J lost 2 bases, with 7 bases between them. This CDR3 contains 14 residues. CDR1 and CDR2 from the germline V gene are MNHNY and SVGAGI (reference sequence). CDR3 sequence reads: CASSYAGGNQPQHF. DNA for the CDR3: TGTGCCAGCAGTTACGCGGGAGGCAATCAGCCCCAGCATTTT.

With regard to this clone: Other DNA sequences in the sample encode the same CDR3. The CDR3 here is CASSPGGSGNTIYF. CDR3 bases: TGCGCCAGCAGTCCGGGGGGCTCTGGAAACACCATATATTTT. The V gene is TRBV5-1, the J gene TRBJ1-3, with D tentatively TRBD1 (5 bases). The CDR3 sequence is 14 residues long. Germline V CDR1 and CDR2: SGHRS, YFSETQ. V lost 5 bases and J lost 0, with 9 bases in between.

The rearrangement joins TRBV21-1 to TRBJ1-2; TRBD1 was called by the table and not checked on the DNA. TRBV21-1 represents a pseudogene. This CDR3 comprises 15 residues. The CDR3 bases are TGTGCCAGCAGCAAGGGTCAGGGCATCCGGACCGGCTACACCTTC. Encoded protein: CASSKGQGIRTGYTF.

In this sample, this clone turned up once. V and J are TRBV18 and TRBJ2-7; the D gene is possibly TRBD2 (6 bases). V lost 2 bases to trimming and J lost 6 bases, with 14 bases between them. The length of the CDR3 is 14 residues. The germline V gene encodes CDR1 KGHSH and CDR2 LQKENI. CDR3 amino acids: CASSPGGKGSEQYF. CDR3 bases: TGTGCCAGCTCACCAGGCGGGAAGGGGTCCGAGCAGTACTTC.

This chain links TRBV28 with TRBJ1-6, with 9 bases lining up with TRBD1. The V and J ends lost 6 bases and 6 bases, in that order; junction bases with no gene match: 15. This CDR3 contains 18 residues. Germline CDR1 and CDR2: MDHEN and SYDVKM. CDR3: CASSLFGTGKPLNSPLHF. Here the CDR3 DNA reads TGTGCCAGCAGCCTATTCGGGACAGGGAAACCTCTTAATTCACCCCTCCACTTT. The whole variable domain, filled in from reference TRBV28 and TRBJ1-6, reads DVKVTQSSRYLVKRTGEKVFLECVQDMDHENMFWYRQDPGLGLRLIYFSYDVKMKEKGDIPEGYSVSREKKERFSLILESASTNQTSMYLCASSLFGTGKPLNSPLHFGNGTRLTVT.

J is TRBJ1-1 and V is TRBV28; tentatively, D is TRBD1 (5 bases). Germline-derived CDR1 and CDR2 are MDHEN and SYDVKM. V gave up 4 bases and J gave up 6 bases, with 12 bases separating them. The CDR3 runs to 13 residues. CDR3 coding DNA: TGTGCCAGCAGTTGGTTACCGGGGGCTGAAGCTTTCTTT. This encodes CASSWLPGAEAFF.

The chain joins TRBV5-1 to TRBJ2-3, with a tentative D call TRBD2 (5 bases). V was shortened by 4 bases and J by 3 bases, with 6 bases between the two germline ends. This CDR3 is built from 12 residues. Germline CDR1 is SGHRS and CDR2 is YFSETQ. CDR3 in amino acids: CASSRGTDTQYF. The CDR3 DNA reads as TGCGCCAGCAGCCGAGGGACAGATACGCAGTATTTT.

The chain combines TRBV28 with TRBJ1-4, with 11 bases fitting TRBD1. The CDR3 contains 17 residues. Trimming took 7 bases from V and 0 from J; bases not matched to a gene: 7. Germline loops: CDR1 MDHEN, CDR2 SYDVKM. The CDR3 coding sequence is TGTGCCAGCATCTTAGGGGGACAGGGGGCAACTAATGAAAAACTGTTTTTT. Encoded protein: CASILGGQGATNEKLFF.

CDR3 amino acids: CASRAAGGSYNEQFF. The CDR3 nucleotides are TGTGCCAGCAGGGCGGCGGGCGGATCCTACAATGAGCAGTTCTTC. The chain is built from TRBV11-2 and TRBJ2-1; perhaps TRBD2 as D (5 bases). The CDR3 is 15 residues long. V shed 6 bases and J shed 1 base, with 13 bases lying between them. Germline CDR1 reads SGHAT; CDR2 reads FQNNGV.

This sequence joins TRBV28 and TRBJ1-5; possibly TRBD1 for D (6 bases). CDR1 MDHEN and CDR2 SYDVKM come from the germline V gene. The CDR3 is made up of 15 amino acids. Trimming pared 2 bases from V and 5 bases from J, leaving 13 bases between. The CDR3 DNA reads TGTGCCAGCAGTTTAACTGGGGACATGTATCAGCCCCAGCATTTT. It codes for CASSLTGDMYQPQHF.

This chain links TRBV28 with TRBJ2-7; TRBD1 matches 8 bases. The V gene end was trimmed by 4 bases and the J gene end by 2 bases; junction bases not matched to a gene: 1. CDR3 size: 13 residues. CDR1 and CDR2 from the germline V gene are MDHEN and SYDVKM. CDR3 coding DNA: TGTGCCAGCAGTTGGACAGGGACCTACGAGCAGTACTTC. It specifies CASSWTGTYEQYF.